A selection of T cell receptor beta chains follows, all from one sample in a study of blood T cell repertoires in COVID-19. The table came from immunoSEQ multiplex PCR; TCRdb's copy has only in-frame clones and leaves some out. Counted here are some 57,000 clones, around nine tenths occurring once; the ten biggest clones make up approximately 0.93%. Input material: peripheral blood. These receptor sequences come from a man between 70 and 80 years old with acute or convalescent COVID-19. Both conserved end residues are part of each CDR3. A D gene is named only where the DNA matches it firmly. A row's size may be missing; if present it is once, few, many or a size class.

>.|TRBJ1-1|TRBV28|once|16
CASSSTHKPGRTEAFF
TGTGCCAGCAGTTCTACCCATAAGCCAGGGAGGACTGAAGCTTTCTTT
>.|TRBJ1-3|TRBV2|.|16
CASSAETPRSGNTIYF
TGTGCCAGCAGTGCTGAGACACCTCGCTCTGGAAACACCATATATTTT
>.|TRBJ1-6|TRBV10-2|.|13
CASSEQGNSPLHF
TGCGCCAGCAGTGAGCAGGGGAATTCACCCCTCCACTTT
>TRBD2|TRBJ2-1|TRBV10-3|.|15
CAISELGKAGGPKFF
TGTGCCATCAGTGAGTTGGGAAAAGCGGGAGGGCCCAAGTTCTTC
>.|TRBJ2-7|TRBV6-6|.|14
CASNHRELVLEQYF
TGTGCCAGCAACCACCGGGAGCTTGTCTTGGAGCAGTACTTC
>.|TRBJ1-1|TRBV18|.|15
CASSPWGEENTEAFF
TGTGCCAGCTCACCATGGGGAGAAGAGAACACTGAAGCTTTCTTT
>TRBD2|TRBJ2-1|TRBV27|.|14
CASSLMGIAGRQFF
TGTGCCAGCAGTTTGATGGGAATAGCGGGGCGGCAGTTCTTC
>TRBD1|TRBJ1-5|TRBV28|once|20
CASSFRTIGTGVGSNQPQHF
TGTGCCAGCAGTTTCCGGACTATCGGGACAGGGGTTGGTTCGAATCAGCCCCAGCATTTT
>.|TRBJ2-1|TRBV2|.|12
CASSGTYNEQFF
TGTGCCAGCAGTGGGACTTACAATGAGCAGTTCTTC
>.|TRBJ1-3|TRBV7-9|.|16
CASSFTRVFSGNTIYF
TGTGCCAGCAGCTTCACTCGGGTTTTCTCTGGAAACACCATATATTTT
>TRBD1|TRBJ2-5|TRBV6-2/TRBV6-3|.|17
CASSFTRDRGFQETQYF
TGTGCCAGCAGTTTTACCCGGGACAGGGGGTTCCAAGAGACCCAGTACTTC
>TRBD1|TRBJ2-1|TRBV7-6|.|15
CASSAGTGGYNEQFF
TGTGCCAGCAGCGCCGGGACAGGGGGTTACAATGAGCAGTTCTTC
>TRBD1|TRBJ1-5|TRBV2|.|15
CASSSGGASNQPQHF
TGTGCCAGCAGTTCAGGGGGCGCGAGCAATCAGCCCCAGCATTTT
>.|TRBJ1-3|TRBV5-1|.|17
CASSLRPPRSSGNTIYF
TGCGCCAGCAGCTTGCGTCCTCCAAGGAGCTCTGGAAACACCATATATTTT
>.|TRBJ1-4|TRBV30|.|14
CAWSPGRRGEKLFF
TGTGCCTGGAGTCCAGGGAGGCGGGGGGAAAAACTGTTTTTT
>.|TRBJ1-4|TRBV3-1/TRBV3-2|once|14
CASSLRGGDEKLFF
TGTGCCAGCAGCCTACGGGGGGGCGATGAAAAACTGTTTTTT
>TRBD2|TRBJ2-2|TRBV19|.|15
CASTTGREDTGELFF
TGTGCCAGTACTACGGGGCGGGAGGACACCGGGGAGCTGTTTTTT
>TRBD2|TRBJ2-7|TRBV14|.|18
CASSHKRRFGLASYEQYF
TGTGCCAGCAGTCACAAACGAAGATTTGGACTAGCCTCCTACGAGCAGTACTTC
>TRBD1|TRBJ1-1|TRBV19|few|15
CASSPRTGLNTEAFF
TGTGCCAGTAGTCCTCGGACAGGGTTGAACACTGAAGCTTTCTTT
>.|TRBJ2-5|TRBV12-5|.|15
CASGRGREGPETQYF
TGTGCTAGTGGACGTGGGCGGGAAGGACCAGAGACCCAGTACTTC
>TRBD2|TRBJ2-5|TRBV4-2|.|18
CASSPELAGGHIQETQYF
TGTGCCAGCAGCCCCGAACTAGCGGGAGGACATATCCAAGAGACCCAGTACTTC
>.|TRBJ1-6|TRBV3-1/TRBV3-2|.|16
CASSQRGISYNSPLHF
TGTGCCAGCAGCCAACGGGGGATCTCCTATAATTCACCCCTCCACTTT
>.|TRBJ1-5|TRBV18|.|15
CASSPSRNSNQPQHF
TGTGCCAGCTCACCATCGCGAAATAGCAATCAGCCCCAGCATTTT
>.|TRBJ2-7|TRBV9|.|14
CASSVGVGAYEQYF
TGTGCCAGCAGCGTAGGGGTAGGGGCCTACGAGCAGTACTTC
>TRBD2|TRBJ2-1|TRBV15|once|16
CATSREVAGGLNEQFF
TGTGCCACCAGCAGAGAGGTAGCGGGAGGTTTGAATGAGCAGTTCTTC
>.|TRBJ1-3|TRBV7-8|.|13
CASSLNWGGTIYF
TGTGCCAGCAGCTTAAACTGGGGAGGCACCATATATTTT
>TRBD2|TRBJ2-2|TRBV7-6|.|12
CAGSGSTGELFF
TGTGCCGGTAGCGGGAGCACCGGGGAGCTGTTTTTT
>.|TRBJ2-5|TRBV5-1|.|11
CASSGEETQYF
TGCGCCAGCTCCGGGGAAGAGACCCAGTACTTC
>TRBD1|TRBJ1-1|TRBV4-1|.|14
CASSQDRGLTEAFF
TGCGCCAGCAGCCAAGACAGGGGGCTCACTGAAGCTTTCTTT
>.|TRBJ1-2|TRBV5-1|few|12
CASSPQGSGYTF
TGCGCCAGCAGCCCGCAGGGATCTGGCTACACCTTC
>.|TRBJ2-7|TRBV21-1|.|14
CASGPGQRQYEQYF
TGTGCCAGCGGGCCGGGACAGCGACAATACGAGCAGTACTTC
>.|TRBJ2-3|TRBV29-1|.|17
CSVEEIRGQFIPDTQYF
TGCAGCGTTGAAGAGATACGTGGCCAGTTTATACCAGATACGCAGTATTTT
>.|TRBJ2-7|TRBV27|few|13
CASSSEVKREQYF
TGTGCCAGCAGTTCGGAAGTTAAGCGGGAGCAGTACTTC
>.|TRBJ2-3|TRBV6-6|.|17
CASSLSEGGGFTDTQYF
TGTGCCAGCAGTCTATCGGAGGGGGGGGGCTTCACAGATACGCAGTATTTT
>TRBD1|TRBJ1-5|TRBV19|.|15
CASLLGTGFNQPQHF
TGTGCCAGCCTGCTCGGGACAGGATTCAATCAGCCCCAGCATTTT
>.|TRBJ1-4|TRBV9|once|14
CASSLSQGREKLFF
TGTGCCAGCAGCCTATCCCAGGGGCGGGAAAAACTGTTTTTT
>.|TRBJ1-4|TRBV13|.|15
CASSQWTSTNEKLFF
TGTGCCAGCAGCCAATGGACATCAACTAATGAAAAACTGTTTTTT
>TRBD1|TRBJ1-4|TRBV11-2|.|15
CASSYRGPTNEKLFF
TGTGCCAGCAGCTACAGGGGGCCCACTAATGAAAAACTGTTTTTT
>.|TRBJ2-3|TRBV5-4|.|14
CASSLGQGADTQYF
TGTGCCAGCAGCTTGGGGCAGGGCGCAGATACGCAGTATTTT
>.|TRBJ1-5|TRBV27|once|15
CASSSTVLSNQPQHF
TGTGCCAGCAGTTCGACAGTACTAAGCAATCAGCCCCAGCATTTT
>.|TRBJ1-5|TRBV4-1|.|12
CASSQDEGPQHF
TGCGCCAGCAGCCAGGACGAGGGGCCCCAGCATTTT
>TRBD2|TRBJ2-1|TRBV7-7|.|15
CASSLTAGGAGEQFF
TGTGCCAGCAGCCTAACAGCCGGGGGGGCCGGTGAGCAGTTCTTC
>.|TRBJ1-1|TRBV6-5|.|15
CASSLGGHMNTEAFF
TGTGCCAGCAGCCTCGGGGGGCACATGAACACTGAAGCTTTCTTT
>.|TRBJ1-1|TRBV6-1|.|14
CASSEAGGDTEAFF
TGTGCCAGCAGTGAAGCGGGGGGGGATACTGAAGCTTTCTTT
>.|TRBJ1-1|TRBV11-2|.|13
CASSVTRGTEAFF
TGTGCCAGCAGCGTAACCAGGGGCACTGAAGCTTTCTTT
>.|TRBJ2-5|TRBV12-3/TRBV12-4|.|13
CASSSSAGETQYF
TGTGCCAGCAGTTCAAGTGCGGGGGAGACCCAGTACTTC
>TRBD1|TRBJ1-1|TRBV3-1/TRBV3-2|.|16
CASSQGYRGQATEAFF
TGTGCCAGCAGCCAAGGATACAGGGGGCAAGCCACTGAAGCTTTCTTT
>TRBD2|TRBJ2-3|TRBV7-2|.|15
CASSNSGGALDTQYF
TGTGCCAGCAGTAATAGCGGGGGGGCGTTAGATACGCAGTATTTT
>.|TRBJ1-6|TRBV10-3|.|16
CAISEVGGAYNSPLHF
TGTGCCATCAGTGAGGTGGGGGGGGCCTATAATTCACCCCTCCACTTT
>.|TRBJ1-2|TRBV4-1|.|15
CASSLPQAGRQGYTF
TGCGCCAGCAGCCTGCCCCAGGCCGGGAGGCAGGGCTACACCTTC
>TRBD1|TRBJ1-5|TRBV19|.|17
CASSRRTGGNSNQPQHF
TGTGCCAGTAGTAGACGGACAGGGGGGAATAGCAATCAGCCCCAGCATTTT
>TRBD1|TRBJ2-3|TRBV14|.|15
CASSQPGTGADTQYF
TGTGCCAGCAGCCAACCCGGGACAGGGGCCGATACGCAGTATTTT
>.|TRBJ2-1|TRBV5-4|.|12
CASSIDSNEQFF
TGTGCCAGCAGCATCGACAGCAATGAGCAGTTCTTC
>.|TRBJ2-3|TRBV5-1|.|14
CASSSGGSTDTQYF
TGCGCCAGCAGCTCCGGGGGTTCCACAGATACGCAGTATTTT
>TRBD2|TRBJ2-3|TRBV4-1|.|14
CASGLAGGSDTQYF
TGCGCCAGCGGGCTAGCGGGGGGGTCAGATACGCAGTATTTT
>TRBD2|TRBJ2-5|TRBV7-9|.|14
CASSPRGGPETQYF
TGTGCCAGCAGCCCCCGGGGGGGGCCAGAGACCCAGTACTTC
>TRBD2|TRBJ2-7|TRBV5-1|once|16
CASSLGSSGGSYEQYF
TGCGCCAGCAGCTTGGGTTCTAGCGGGGGGTCCTACGAGCAGTACTTC
>TRBD2|TRBJ2-2|TRBV4-2|.|16
CASSGGAGGNTGELFF
TGTGCCAGCAGCGGAGGAGCGGGAGGGAACACCGGGGAGCTGTTTTTT
>TRBD2|TRBJ2-7|TRBV7-2|.|14
CASSLGGGNYEQYF
TGTGCCAGCAGCTTAGGCGGGGGGAACTACGAGCAGTACTTC
>.|TRBJ2-7|TRBV7-3|once|15
CASSLEGGPNYEQYF
TGTGCCAGCAGCTTAGAAGGCGGGCCCAACTACGAGCAGTACTTC